A single sample is the source of the 18 T cell receptor beta chains below, sequenced in a study of control samples from healthy donors and cancer patients. Some clones are missing from TCRdb's copy, which holds only in-frame ones; the method was immunoSEQ multiplex PCR. In the table there are roughly 200,000 clones, about 90% of which are singletons. The sequenced material came from blood. The source of these receptors is a man aged 30-40 years in good health.

This clone was found once. This chain joins TRBV2 and TRBJ1-1; D is ambiguous. The V and J ends lost 6 bases and 0 bases respectively, with 11 bases between them. The germline V gene encodes CDR1 SNHLY and CDR2 FYNNEI. The CDR3 sequence is 14 residues long. DNA of the CDR3: TGTGCCAGCAGACTGCGAGTCGTGAACACTGAAGCTTTCTTT. This gives the protein CASRLRVVNTEAFF.

The chain employs TRBV15 and TRBJ1-1; D is unresolved. Germline CDR1 and CDR2: LNHNV and YYDKDF (reference sequence). With 0 bases removed from V and 8 bases from J, the gap between germline ends came to 10 bases. This CDR3 has 13 amino acids. In DNA, the CDR3 is TGTGCCACCAGCAGAGATCCAGATCGAGAAGCTTTCTTT. The encoded protein is CATSRDPDREAFF.

The rearrangement uses TRBV7-3 and TRBJ2-2; a weak D match, TRBD2 (5 bases). With 2 bases removed from V and 6 bases from J, the gap between germline ends came to 16 bases. This CDR3 region has 16 residues. Germline CDR1 reads SGHTA; CDR2 reads FQGTGA. The chain's CDR3 is CASSLAPPPGAGELFF. DNA for the CDR3: TGTGCCAGCAGCTTAGCCCCCCCTCCCGGGGCCGGGGAGCTGTTTTTT. The whole variable domain, filled in from reference TRBV7-3 and TRBJ2-2, reads GAGVSQTPSNKVTEKGKYVELRCDPISGHTALYWYRQSLGQGPEFLIYFQGTGAADDSGLPNDRFFAVRPEGSVSTLKIQRTERGDSAVYLCASSLAPPPGAGELFFGEGSRLTVL.

The rearrangement joins TRBV3-1 (or the pseudogene TRBV3-2) to TRBJ1-5; possible D gene TRBD1, 5 bases. Germline CDR1 is LGHDT and CDR2 is YNNKEL (reference sequence). V was clipped by 1 base and J by 4 bases, with 11 bases between them. The CDR3 has 15 residues. In nucleotides, the CDR3 is TGTGCCAGCAGCCAAGGTCGTGGGGGGAATCAGCCCCAGCATTTT. Translated, it gives CASSQGRGGNQPQHF.

The gene calls are TRBV2 and TRBJ1-2; D is unclear. Germline V gene data show CDR1 as SNHLY and CDR2 as FYNNEI. The CDR3 loop spans 12 amino acids. The germline V and J ends were trimmed by 7 bases and 5 bases, with 11 bases remaining between them. For the CDR3, the DNA is TGTGCCAGCACCCTGACCTTATATGGCTACACCTTC. It specifies CASTLTLYGYTF.

J is TRBJ1-1 and V is TRBV2, with 10 bases lining up with TRBD1. There are 17 residues in the CDR3. V lost 8 bases, J lost 5 bases, and 17 bases stayed unmatched. CDR1 and CDR2 from the germline V gene are SNHLY and FYNNEI. This chain's CDR3 is CASRSQPGQGRGTEAFF. Written as DNA, the CDR3 is TGTGCCAGCCGTTCCCAACCGGGACAGGGGCGAGGAACTGAAGCTTTCTTT.

V gene TRBV9 combines with J gene TRBJ1-6, with a weak D call TRBD1 (6 bases). CDR1 and CDR2 from the germline V gene are SGDLS and YYNGEE. V was trimmed by 0 bases and J by 7 bases, leaving 14 bases between them. The CDR3 runs 16 residues. CDR3 sequence (DNA): TGTGCCAGCAGCGTAGAGGGCGGGACATCGAATTCACCCCTCCACTTT. It translates to CASSVEGGTSNSPLHF. The whole variable domain, remainder taken from reference TRBV9 and TRBJ1-6, is DSGVTQTPKHLITATGQRVTLRCSPRSGDLSVYWYQQSLDQGLQFLIQYYNGEERAKGNILERFSAQQFPDLHSELNLSSLELGDSALYFCASSVEGGTSNSPLHFGNGTRLTVT.

This clone was counted a single time. J is TRBJ1-6 and V is TRBV19, with 7 bases that match TRBD1. The V and J ends lost 10 bases and 8 bases, in that order; junction bases with no gene match: 8. The CDR3 covers 13 residues. Germline CDR1 reads LNHDA; CDR2 reads SQIVND (reference sequence). This CDR3 is CATSGTADSPLHF. For the CDR3, the DNA is TGTGCCACTTCCGGGACAGCAGATTCACCCCTCCACTTT.

This clone came up a few times. The rearrangement joins TRBV27 to TRBJ2-6, with D perhaps TRBD1 (5 bases). Germline V gives CDR1 MNHEY, CDR2 SMNVEV (reference sequence). The CDR3 extends over 15 amino acids. V was cut by 3 bases and J by 0 bases, with 6 bases left in between. CDR3 in amino acids: CASSFTGSGANVLTF. The CDR3, as DNA: TGTGCCAGCAGTTTCACAGGCTCTGGGGCCAACGTCCTGACTTTC.

The chain combines TRBV27 with TRBJ1-2; D is possibly TRBD1 (6 bases). CDR3 length: 14 amino acids. With 3 bases removed from V and 7 bases from J, the gap between germline ends came to 15 bases. Germline lookup yields CDR1 MNHEY and CDR2 SMNVEV (reference sequence). Here the CDR3 reads CASSLGHNLGGYTF. The CDR3, as DNA: TGTGCCAGCAGTTTGGGACATAACCTTGGTGGCTACACCTTC.

V is TRBV5-5 and J is TRBJ2-1, with D tentatively TRBD2 (5 bases). CDR1 is SGHKS, CDR2 YYEKEE, per germline (reference sequence). Between the trimmed V and J ends, which lost 1 base and 9 bases, there was a span of 17 bases. There are 15 residues in the CDR3. CDR3 coding DNA: TGTGCCAGCAGCTTGTTGGCGGGCTCAAGTGGTGAGCAGTTCTTC. It encodes CASSLLAGSSGEQFF.

This sequence joins TRBV19 and TRBJ1-1; 7 bases align to TRBD1. Germline CDR1 and CDR2: LNHDA and SQIVND (reference sequence). The CDR3 consists of 15 residues. Trimming took 1 base from V and 7 from J; bases not matched to a gene: 9. CDR3 sequence (DNA): TGTGCCAGTAGTATAGGGGTCTGGGGACAGCTTGAAGCTTTCTTT. Its translation: CASSIGVWGQLEAFF.

The rearrangement links TRBV4-1 to TRBJ2-3; TRBD2 aligns across 11 bases. The CDR3 runs to 15 residues. The germline CDR1 and CDR2 sequences are MGHRA and YSYEKL. Unmatched junction bases numbered 4, after V lost 6 bases and J lost 2 bases. The chain's CDR3 is CASSFSGGATDTQYF. CDR3 nucleotides: TGCGCCAGCAGTTTTAGCGGGGGGGCCACAGATACGCAGTATTTT.

The chain combines TRBV3-1 (or the pseudogene TRBV3-2) with TRBJ1-1; D gene unclear. V gave up 2 bases and J gave up 4 bases, with 23 bases separating them. Germline CDR1 is LGHDT and CDR2 is YNNKEL (reference sequence). The CDR3 consists of 18 residues. This chain's CDR3 is CASSQRPPTRSVGTEAFF. CDR3 coding DNA: TGTGCCAGCAGCCAACGGCCCCCTACAAGATCAGTGGGCACTGAAGCTTTCTTT.

The CDR3 sequence: CASSSYEYTEAFF. The CDR3 DNA sequence: TGTGCCAGCAGTTCCTATGAGTACACTGAAGCTTTCTTT. The chain joins TRBV6-5 to TRBJ1-1, with no clear D. V was shortened by 4 bases and J by 3 bases, with 9 bases between the two germline ends. Germline V gene data show CDR1 as MNHEY and CDR2 as SVGAGI. The CDR3 covers 13 residues.

J is TRBJ2-1 and V is TRBV7-8, with 16 nucleotides matching TRBD2. This CDR3 has 18 residues. The V and J ends lost 5 bases and 5 bases, in that order; junction bases with no gene match: 9. Germline loops: CDR1 SGHVS, CDR2 FQNEAQ. The CDR3 sequence: CASSGPGLAGGPNNEQFF. The CDR3 DNA follows: TGTGCCAGCAGCGGGCCGGGACTAGCGGGGGGGCCAAACAATGAGCAGTTCTTC.

In nucleotides, the CDR3 is TGTGCCAGCAGCTTGGAGAGGATTAATGAAAAACTGTTTTTT. The encoded protein is CASSLERINEKLFF. The gene calls are TRBV7-8 and TRBJ1-4; D unclear. This CDR3 has 14 residues. Germline CDR1 reads SGHVS; CDR2 reads FQNEAQ. V lost 3 bases to trimming and J lost 4 bases, with 9 bases between them.

The J gene is TRBJ1-4, the V gene TRBV5-3; possible D gene TRBD1, 5 bases. TRBV5-3 is an ORF, and what it does is uncertain. The V gene lost 0 bases and the J gene lost 13 bases, with 7 bases spanning the gap. This CDR3 is 11 amino acids long. CDR3 loop: CARSLGRGLFF. CDR3 bases: TGTGCCAGAAGCTTGGGTAGGGGACTGTTTTTT.